This T cell receptor (beta chain) originates from a study of shared clonotypes between healthy human individuals. Study-wide findings and caveats: Donor scarcity curtailed the genetic and exposure-history diversity represented herein.

Clones were read by immunoSEQ multiplex PCR, and TCRdb kept only the in-frame ones, dropping some. The repertoire holds hundreds of thousands of clones, roughly 91% seen once, with under 20% in the top ten. Concerning this clone: Its antigen is unidentified.

Germline loops: CDR1 LGHNA, CDR2 YNFKEQ. The CDR3 has 17 amino acids. J was trimmed by 4 bases and V by 0 bases; bases with no gene match: 7. V is TRBV4-2 and J is TRBJ2-7; 12 nucleotides match TRBD2. The sequenced sample was memory CD8+ T cells sorted from blood. Subset indicated: CD45RO+ cells pooled with CCR7-negative TemRA cells. This TCR derives from a man aged 18 to 35 in good health. The CDR3 loop reads CASSQDKRTSGIYEQYF. The CDR3 DNA reads TGTGCCAGCAGCCAAGATAAAAGGACTAGCGGGATTTACGAGCAGTACTTC.